A single sample gave rise to the 21 T cell receptor beta chains below, sequenced in a study of cytomegalovirus exposure and HLA in healthy donors. This PCR relied on a set of 60 Vbeta primers and 13 Jbeta primers. TCRdb's copy holds only in-frame clones and misses some; the assay was immunoSEQ multiplex PCR. The sample has 130,000 to 150,000 clones, roughly 75% seen once. The sequencing input was PBMCs. All receptors derive from a man aged 30 to 39 in good health and CMV-seronegative.

The V and J genes are TRBV27 and TRBJ2-7; D gene ambiguous. This CDR3 has 13 residues. The germline V gene has CDR1 MNHEY and CDR2 SMNVEV (reference sequence). The ends were cut back, 4 bases at V and 3 bases at J, with 10 bases in the middle. The CDR3 DNA reads as TGTGCCAGCAGTTCTAGTGGATACTACGAGCAGTACTTC. This codes for CASSSSGYYEQYF.

The rearrangement joins TRBV27 to TRBJ2-2; no firm D call. The CDR3 is made up of 17 amino acids. Germline CDR1 is MNHEY and CDR2 is SMNVEV (reference sequence). Trimming removed 8 bases at V and 5 bases at J, with 24 bases between. CDR3 protein: CASGWLKQRVGTGELFF. CDR3 sequence (DNA): TGTGCCAGCGGGTGGTTGAAGCAGCGAGTTGGGACCGGGGAGCTGTTTTTT.

The V gene is TRBV5-6, the J gene TRBJ1-5; D is unclear. With 8 bases removed from V and 1 base from J, the gap between germline ends came to 25 bases. Germline loops: CDR1 SGHDT, CDR2 YYEEEE. The CDR3 extends over 18 amino acids. The CDR3 spells CARHRSQLSGQSNQPQHF. In nucleotides, the CDR3 is TGTGCCAGACATCGGTCACAGTTAAGCGGGCAGAGCAATCAGCCCCAGCATTTT.

The chain links TRBV28 to TRBJ1-6; tentatively, D is TRBD1 (6 bases). This CDR3 contains 16 residues. V shed 5 bases and J shed 8 bases, with 19 bases lying between them. Germline V gives CDR1 MDHEN, CDR2 SYDVKM. The CDR3 region is CASSPLTGRFHSPLHF. The CDR3 nucleotides read TGTGCCAGCAGTCCCCTGACAGGCCGGTTTCATTCACCCCTCCACTTT.

The CDR3 is CATSRGPGGSTDTQYF. CDR3 sequence (DNA): TGTGCCACCAGCAGGGGCCCGGGCGGGAGCACAGATACGCAGTATTTT. The rearrangement links TRBV15 to TRBJ2-3; the D gene is possibly TRBD2 (5 bases). Germline V CDR1 and CDR2: LNHNV, YYDKDF (reference sequence). This CDR3 is 16 amino acids long. Deletions cut 3 bases from V and 0 bases from J, with 13 bases between. The entire variable domain, with the rest obtained from reference TRBV15 and TRBJ2-3, is as follows: DAMVIQNPRYQVTQFGKPVTLSCSQTLNHNVMYWYQQKSSQAPKLLFHYYDKDFNNEADTPDNFQSRRPNTSFCFLDIRSPGLGDTAMYLCATSRGPGGSTDTQYFGPGTRLTVL.

J is TRBJ2-2 and V is TRBV9, with D tentatively TRBD1 (6 bases). Germline CDR1 and CDR2: SGDLS and YYNGEE. The CDR3 runs to 15 residues. V lost 0 bases to trimming and J lost 5 bases, with 11 bases between them. The CDR3 protein is CASSVEGQTTGELFF. The CDR3 region has the DNA TGTGCCAGCAGCGTAGAGGGACAAACTACCGGGGAGCTGTTTTTT.

This rearrangement joins TRBV4-1 to TRBJ2-3; D perhaps matches TRBD1 (5 bases). The CDR3 contains 18 residues. The germline gives CDR1 MGHRA, CDR2 YSYEKL. V lost 1 base and J 2 bases, leaving 19 bases between the germline ends. The CDR3 reads CASSQVNSGSGHTDTQYF. The CDR3 coding sequence is TGCGCCAGCAGCCAAGTGAATTCAGGGTCAGGGCACACAGATACGCAGTATTTT.

The V and J genes are TRBV7-9 and TRBJ1-4; 8 positions match TRBD1. With V trimmed by 3 bases and J by 7 bases, 13 bases remained unmatched. The CDR3 length is 17 residues. Germline V lookup: CDR1 SEHNR, CDR2 FQNEAQ (reference sequence). This chain's CDR3 is CASSFGQGDLHSEKLFF. CDR3 coding DNA: TGTGCCAGCAGCTTCGGACAGGGTGATCTGCATAGTGAAAAACTGTTTTTT.

CDR3 amino acids: CASSSTSGGLNEQFF. CDR3 in DNA: TGTGCCAGCAGTTCGACTAGCGGGGGCCTAAATGAGCAGTTCTTC. The V call is TRBV28, the J call TRBJ2-1; 12 nucleotides agree with TRBD2. The CDR3 runs 15 residues. CDR1 and CDR2 (germline): MDHEN, SYDVKM. With V trimmed by 4 bases and J by 7 bases, 5 bases remained unmatched.

The sample holds one count of this clone. The gene calls are TRBV21-1 and TRBJ2-3; TRBD1 is the table's D call, not checked against the DNA. TRBV21-1 is recorded as a pseudogene. The CDR3 is 16 residues long. As DNA, the CDR3 is TGTGCCAGCAGCAAATGTAAAGTCAGGATGCCAGATACGCAGTATTTT. This codes for CASSKCKVRMPDTQYF.

V gene TRBV2 combines with J gene TRBJ1-2; a weak D match, TRBD1 (6 bases). Looked up from germline, CDR1 is SNHLY and CDR2 is FYNNEI. V was shortened by 4 bases and J by 8 bases, with 23 bases between the two germline ends. The CDR3 contains 16 residues. The CDR3 protein is CASSGEGGAQSTGYTF. Written as DNA, the CDR3 is TGTGCCAGCAGTGGGGAAGGGGGGGCGCAGAGTACAGGCTACACCTTC.

This chain uses TRBV5-1 with TRBJ2-3; 9 bases map to TRBD2. The CDR3 runs 14 residues. The J segment lost 7 bases and the V segment lost 2 bases, leaving 5 bases of the junction unmatched. Per the germline V gene, CDR1 is SGHRS and CDR2 is YFSETQ. The CDR3 is CASSLGGRGNTQYF. DNA for the CDR3: TGCGCCAGCAGCTTAGGCGGGAGGGGAAATACGCAGTATTTT. Drawing the rest from reference TRBV5-1 and TRBJ2-3, the complete variable domain is KAGVTQTPRYLIKTRGQQVTLSCSPISGHRSVSWYQQTPGQGLQFLFEYFSETQRNKGNFPGRFSGRQFSNSRSEMNVSTLELGDSALYLCASSLGGRGNTQYFGPGTRLTVL.

This clone was observed a handful of times. The chain joins TRBV19 to TRBJ1-1, with D tentatively TRBD1 (5 bases). The V gene's germline CDR1 is LNHDA and CDR2 SQIVND (reference sequence). This CDR3 has 14 amino acids. V shed 3 bases and J shed 4 bases, with 12 bases lying between them. CDR3: CASSIAGLPTEAFF. CDR3 nucleotides: TGTGCCAGTAGTATCGCAGGGCTTCCCACTGAAGCTTTCTTT.

This clone was counted between two and nine times. The chain uses TRBV7-9 and TRBJ1-5, with a weak D call TRBD1 (5 bases). V was trimmed by 5 bases and J by 13 bases, leaving 18 bases between them. The CDR3 length is 13 residues. The germline V gene encodes CDR1 SEHNR and CDR2 FQNEAQ (reference sequence). The CDR3 bases are TGTGCCAGCAGCGAAGAAGGAGGGGCGAGGCAGCATTTT. Its protein product is CASSEEGGARQHF.

The chain employs TRBV5-1 and TRBJ1-2; 7 bases agree with TRBD1. Looked up from germline, CDR1 is SGHRS and CDR2 is YFSETQ. V shed 0 bases and J 3 bases; nucleotides not matched to a gene: 8. This CDR3 has 16 residues. CDR3: CASSLVRQGVYYGYTF. The CDR3 nucleotides are TGCGCCAGCAGCTTGGTTAGGCAGGGGGTCTACTATGGCTACACCTTC.

The rearrangement joins TRBV6-5 to TRBJ2-7; D may be TRBD2 (7 bases). CDR3 length equals 15 residues. Germline CDR1 is MNHEY and CDR2 is SVGAGI. Trimming stripped 5 bases from V and 0 bases from J, with 14 bases between. In DNA, the CDR3 is TGTGCCAGCAGTCAAAAGCGGGACAACTCCTACGAGCAGTACTTC. It encodes CASSQKRDNSYEQYF.

V usage is TRBV28 and J usage is TRBJ1-2; tentative D call: TRBD1 (5 bases). V gave up 7 bases and J gave up 5 bases, with 11 bases separating them. This CDR3 region has 12 residues. Germline lookup yields CDR1 MDHEN and CDR2 SYDVKM. The DNA of the CDR3 is TGTGCCAGCAAACAAAAGGGGTATGGCTACACCTTC. It is translated as CASKQKGYGYTF.

V is TRBV2 and J is TRBJ1-1; a possible D gene is TRBD1 (6 bases). Per germline, CDR1 SNHLY and CDR2 FYNNEI. This CDR3 has 13 amino acids. V lost 4 bases and J 1 base, leaving 7 bases between the germline ends. CDR3 bases: TGTGCCAGCAGTGGACAGGCGAACACTGAAGCTTTCTTT. Translated, it gives CASSGQANTEAFF. Full variable domain (outside the CDR3, taken from reference TRBV2 and TRBJ1-1): EPEVTQTPSHQVTQMGQEVILRCVPISNHLYFYWYRQILGQKVEFLVSFYNNEISEKSEIFDDQFSVERPDGSNFTLKIRSTKLEDSAMYFCASSGQANTEAFFGQGTRLTVV.

The chain uses TRBV10-1 and TRBJ2-1; no clear D. This CDR3 has 11 amino acids. Between the trimmed V and J ends, which lost 3 bases and 10 bases, there was a span of 7 bases. The germline CDR1 and CDR2 sequences are WNHNN and SYGVQD (reference sequence). CDR3 region: CASSDWAEQFF. In nucleotides, the CDR3 is TGCGCCAGCAGTGATTGGGCCGAGCAGTTCTTC.

This chain uses TRBV6-1 with TRBJ1-5; tentatively, D is TRBD1 (5 bases). Deletions cut 6 bases from V and 5 bases from J, with 8 bases between. This CDR3 is built from 12 residues. Germline loops: CDR1 MNHNS, CDR2 SASEGT. The CDR3 DNA reads as TGTGCCAGCAGCCCCAGGGATCAGCCCCAGCATTTT. This encodes CASSPRDQPQHF.

The chain carries TRBV6-5 and TRBJ1-4, with TRBD1 as a possible D gene (5 bases). The CDR3 spans 12 residues. The V and J ends lost 6 bases and 6 bases respectively, with 8 bases between them. CDR1 MNHEY and CDR2 SVGAGI come from the germline V gene. Here the CDR3 DNA reads TGTGCCAGCAGGGGACTACATGAAAAACTGTTTTTT. Protein sequence: CASRGLHEKLFF.